The 14 T cell receptor beta chains given below trace back to one sample, sequenced in a study of T cell clonality in common variable immunodeficiency. Clones were read by immunoSEQ multiplex PCR, and TCRdb kept only the in-frame ones, dropping some. Altogether about 32,000 clones were found in the sample, and no singletons occur. Their recognized antigens are unknown. General study findings and limits: In common variable immunodeficiency, TCR beta chains reportedly carried fewer deletions and N-nucleotide insertions.

Input material: peripheral blood mononuclear cells. The source is a human donor with common variable immunodeficiency.

Concerning this clone itself: The missing CDR3 end, 3 residues past where the read stops, is filled in from the germline J gene. This chain uses TRBV18 with TRBJ1-1; the D is unclear. The V end was cut by 4 bases, the J end by 2 bases, with 8 bases between. Germline V CDR1 and CDR2: KGHSH, LQKENI. The CDR3 covers 13 residues. CDR3 amino acids: CASSQGPNTEAFF. The CDR3 bases that were read are TGTGCCAGCTCACAGGGCCCCAACACTGAA.

This clone has a count of ten or more. The CDR3 extends 3 residues past the end of the read, so its final part is completed from the germline J gene. This chain uses TRBV20-1 with TRBJ1-1; no clear D. This CDR3 is 13 amino acids long. Trimming left V 6 bases short and J 1 base short, with 12 bases between. CDR1 is DFQATT, CDR2 SNEGSKA, per germline (reference sequence). The sequenced CDR3 bases are TGCAGTGCCACCTATCCAGGGAACACTGAA. This sequence encodes CSATYPGNTE. The whole CDR3 sequence reads CSATYPGNTEAFF.

This clone came up a few times. The read ends 3 residues shy of where the CDR3 ends; the end is completed using the germline J gene. The chain is built from TRBV30 and TRBJ1-5; possibly TRBD1 for D (5 bases). This CDR3 comprises 13 residues. The V and J ends lost 5 bases and 5 bases respectively, with 13 bases between them. The germline V gene has CDR1 GTSNPN and CDR2 SVGIG (reference sequence). The sequenced CDR3 bases are TGTGCCTGGGATGCAGGGAGGTATCAGCCC. Amino acid sequence: CAWDAGRYQP. The whole CDR3 protein reads CAWDAGRYQPQHF. The entire variable domain, with the rest obtained from reference TRBV30 and TRBJ1-5, is as follows: SQTIHQWPATLVQPVGSPLSLECTVEGTSNPNLYWYRQAAGRGLQLLFYSVGIGQISSEVPQNLSASRPQDRQFILSSKKLLLSDSGFYLCAWDAGRYQPQHFGDGTRLSIL.

This clone showed up just a few times. The DNA ends 3 residues before the CDR3 does, and the rest of the CDR3 is filled in from the germline J gene. The chain uses TRBV19 and TRBJ2-1, with TRBD2 as a possible D gene (5 bases). Germline-derived CDR1 and CDR2 are LNHDA and SQIVND (reference sequence). CDR3 length equals 14 residues. V was clipped by 8 bases and J by 8 bases, with 19 bases between them. The DNA read from the CDR3 is TGTGCCAGTGCAAACCCCACTAGGTACGATGAG. It specifies CASANPTRYDE. The whole CDR3 reads CASANPTRYDEQFF.

This clone was detected only a few times. The sequence runs out 3 residues before the end of the CDR3; the remainder is reconstructed from the germline J gene. The chain carries TRBV19 and TRBJ2-7; D is possibly TRBD2 (6 bases). The V and J ends lost 8 bases and 6 bases respectively, with 11 bases between them. The CDR3 covers 11 residues. From germline, CDR1 is LNHDA and CDR2 SQIVND (reference sequence). Here the CDR3 reads CASDAGLEQYF. CDR3 bases read: TGTGCCAGTGACGCGGGGCTCGAG.

At least ten counts were recorded for this clone. The CDR3 extends 3 residues past the end of the read, so its final part is completed from the germline J gene. The rearrangement joins TRBV5-1 to TRBJ2-3, with 7 bases fitting TRBD1. Germline V gene data show CDR1 as SGHRS and CDR2 as YFSETQ. This CDR3 contains 13 residues. Here the CDR3 reads CASSLTRQGSQYF. The DNA read from the CDR3 is TGCGCCAGCAGCTTGACCCGACAGGGATCG.

Only a few counts were recorded for this clone. The CDR3 end lies 3 residues beyond the end of the read and is filled in from the germline J gene. The V and J genes are TRBV7-2 and TRBJ2-7; a weak D match, TRBD2 (5 bases). The germline V and J ends were trimmed by 10 bases and 4 bases, with 14 bases remaining between them. The CDR3 loop spans 12 amino acids. Looked up from germline, CDR1 is SGHTA and CDR2 is FQGNSA. The CDR3 protein is CATAMSGYEQYF. The sequenced part of the CDR3 DNA is TGTGCCACCGCGATGTCGGGGTACGAG.

This clone was counted between two and nine times. Coverage ceases 3 residues before the CDR3 finishes, and the germline J gene fills in the end. The rearrangement links TRBV19 to TRBJ2-7; 8 positions agree with TRBD1. V trimming: 3 bases; J trimming: 2 bases; junction bases outside the gene matches: 6. The CDR3 runs to 15 residues. Germline CDR1 is LNHDA and CDR2 is SQIVND (reference sequence). CDR3 region: CASSIRTGTAYEQYF. The covered CDR3 bases are TGTGCCAGTAGTATTCGGACAGGGACAGCCTACGAG.

This clone was observed at least ten times. The read comes to an end 3 residues before the CDR3 does, leaving the germline J gene to fill in the end. V usage is TRBV12-3 or TRBV12-4 and J usage is TRBJ2-5, with a tentative D call TRBD2 (5 bases). The V end lost 5 bases, the J end lost 3 bases, and 19 bases lay between the germline ends. The CDR3 has 16 amino acids. CDR3 DNA, as far as it was read: TGTGCCAGCAGTGTCGGTCGCGGACTGGTGAAAGAGACC. This sequence encodes CASSVGRGLVKET. The complete CDR3 protein is CASSVGRGLVKETQYF.

This clone showed up just a few times. The observed sequence ends 3 residues before the CDR3 terminus, with the missing tail filled in from the germline J gene. The V call is TRBV19, the J call TRBJ1-1, with D uncertain. The CDR3 loop spans 13 amino acids. Germline CDR1 and CDR2: LNHDA and SQIVND (reference sequence). V lost 5 bases and J 4 bases, leaving 11 bases between the germline ends. CDR3: CASSWPTSTEAFF. CDR3 DNA, as far as it was read: TGTGCCAGTAGTTGGCCAACGAGCACTGAA.

This clone was seen more than once but under ten times. The sequenced CDR3 bases are TGTGCCAGTAGTGGGTGGACCCGGGGGGGGGCTGAA. The encoded protein is CASSGWTRGGAE. The CDR3 as a whole reads CASSGWTRGGAEAFF. The chain is built from TRBV19 and TRBJ1-1; possibly TRBD1 for D (5 bases). The sequenced fragment ends 3 residues before the CDR3 boundary, so the rest is inferred from the germline J gene. Deletions cut 5 bases from V and 6 bases from J, with 19 bases between. The CDR3 sequence is 15 residues long. Germline values: CDR1 LNHDA, CDR2 SQIVND (reference sequence).

This clone came up many times. The read ends 3 residues shy of where the CDR3 ends; the end is completed using the germline J gene. V and J are TRBV20-1 and TRBJ2-2, with D maybe TRBD2 (5 bases). V dropped 3 bases and J dropped 3 bases, with 23 bases sitting between them. There are 18 residues in the CDR3. Looked up from germline, CDR1 is DFQATT and CDR2 is SNEGSKA (reference sequence). The part of the CDR3 DNA that was read is TGCAGTGCTAGTACGCCTTTTGACGCCTTCGGGGACACCGGGGAG. This sequence encodes CSASTPFDAFGDTGE. The CDR3 as a whole reads CSASTPFDAFGDTGELFF.

Worth noting for this clone: The missing CDR3 end, 3 residues past where the read stops, is filled in from the germline J gene. V gene TRBV2 combines with J gene TRBJ2-7, with D perhaps TRBD1 or TRBD2 (6 bases each). CDR3 size: 13 residues. Germline V gene lookup returns CDR1 SNHLY and CDR2 FYNNEI. V gave up 6 bases and J gave up 4 bases, with 13 bases separating them. CDR3 DNA, as far as it was read: TGTGCCAGCAGGGATCAGGGGAGGTACGAG. Translated, it gives CASRDQGRYE. The full-length CDR3 reads as CASRDQGRYEQYF.

Points on this clone: The CDR3 end falls 3 residues outside the read, so it is completed with the germline J gene. The chain carries TRBV5-1 and TRBJ2-5; possibly TRBD1 for D (6 bases). The CDR3 loop spans 17 amino acids. CDR1 is SGHRS, CDR2 YFSETQ, per germline. Trimming left V 4 bases short and J 3 bases short, with 22 bases between. The CDR3 bases that were read are TGCGCCAGCAGCCTACTACCTTATGGGGGCGAAGAAGAGACC. It codes for CASSLLPYGGEEET. From start to end, the CDR3 is CASSLLPYGGEEETQYF.